Shown below are 5 T cell receptor beta chains from a single sample sequenced in a study of blood T cells in healthy people across ages. A second PCR, run for about 6 to 12 cycles, used a sample-barcoded 5' primer plus a J-beta primer mix. TCRdb processed the 5' RACE reads anew with MiXCR; each CDR3 protein has one entry. This table holds 650,000 to 950,000 distinct CDR3 sequences, about 42% found once. The sequencing sample was made of blood. Source of these receptors: a man aged 55 to 70 in good health.

A few counts support this clonotype. The rearrangement joins TRBV7-6 to TRBJ2-2; D may be TRBD1 (6 bases). The germline gives CDR1 SGHVS, CDR2 FNYEAQ. Trimming cost V 4 bases and J 3 bases, with 12 bases left between them. There are 15 residues in the CDR3. The CDR3 DNA reads as TGTGCCAGCAGCTCCCAGGGGAAGGACACCGGGGAGCTGTTTTTT. Translation: CASSSQGKDTGELFF.

The chain couples TRBV5-4 to TRBJ1-2; D unresolved. CDR1 is SGHNT and CDR2 is YYREEE in the germline V gene (reference sequence). There are 14 residues in the CDR3. Trimming removed 4 bases at V and 8 bases at J, with 18 bases between. The CDR3 sequence is CASSARPPSGGYTF. The CDR3 bases are TGTGCCAGCAGCGCTAGGCCCCCCTCGGGCGGCTACACCTTC. Complete variable domain (other parts from reference TRBV5-4 and TRBJ1-2): ETGVTQSPTHLIKTRGQQVTLRCSSQSGHNTVSWYQQALGQGPQFIFQYYREEENGRGNFPPRFSGLQFPNYSSELNVNALELDDSALYLCASSARPPSGGYTFGSGTRLTVV.

Many counts were recorded for this clonotype. The gene calls are TRBV6-2 or TRBV6-3 and TRBJ1-5; the D is unclear. V was shortened by 6 bases and J by 0 bases, with 12 bases between the two germline ends. The germline V gene has CDR1 MNHEY and CDR2 SVGEGT. The CDR3 loop spans 15 amino acids. CDR3 region: CASRSGRASNQPQHF. For the CDR3, the DNA is TGTGCCAGCAGATCCGGTAGGGCTAGCAATCAGCCCCAGCATTTT.

This clonotype was seen at least ten times. The V call is TRBV7-2, the J call TRBJ2-5; 7 positions agree with TRBD2. The CDR3 has 14 amino acids. The V gene's germline CDR1 is SGHTA and CDR2 FQGNSA. The junction had 5 bases not matched to a gene; V was cut back by 4 bases and J by 3 bases. This chain's CDR3 is CASSSRLAEETQYF. CDR3 sequence (DNA): TGTGCCAGCAGCTCCAGACTAGCCGAAGAGACCCAGTACTTC.

Ten or more counts support this clonotype. The rearrangement links TRBV12-3 or TRBV12-4 to TRBJ2-7; TRBD1 might be the D (5 bases). Trimming stripped 5 bases from V and 2 bases from J, with 13 bases between. The CDR3 loop spans 14 amino acids. CDR3 sequence reads: CASSQIQGTYEQYF. The CDR3 region has the DNA TGTGCCAGCAGTCAAATCCAGGGAACCTACGAGCAGTACTTC.